Here is one T cell receptor (beta chain) with its context. The antigen is not known. TCRdb itself ran the RACE reads through MiXCR, one entry per CDR3 protein. The repertoire holds some 200,000 distinct CDR3 sequences, with around 30% as singletons. This sample stems from a study of human T cells and chemical hapten exposure. As for time point: pre-sensitization, week 0. The treatment was: therapeutic diphenylcyclopropenone sensitization with weekly scalp DPC. General observations from the study: Significantly more large CDR3 similarity clusters arose among expanded TCRs than among controls.

The V end lost 5 bases, the J end lost 10 bases, and 12 bases lay between the germline ends. The CDR3 is made up of 11 amino acids. From germline, CDR1 is DFQATT and CDR2 SNEGSKA (reference sequence). The clonotype originates from a woman aged 25 to 39 with alopecia areata. Some clones in this sample may be carry-over from other donors' samples. The specimen was whole blood, collected in connection with sensitization to the hapten diphenylcyclopropenone (DPC). The chain employs TRBV20-1 and TRBJ2-1, with D hard to call. CDR3 DNA: TGCAGTGCTCTCCCCCCGAGCGAGCAGTTCTTC. Protein sequence: CSALPPSEQFF.